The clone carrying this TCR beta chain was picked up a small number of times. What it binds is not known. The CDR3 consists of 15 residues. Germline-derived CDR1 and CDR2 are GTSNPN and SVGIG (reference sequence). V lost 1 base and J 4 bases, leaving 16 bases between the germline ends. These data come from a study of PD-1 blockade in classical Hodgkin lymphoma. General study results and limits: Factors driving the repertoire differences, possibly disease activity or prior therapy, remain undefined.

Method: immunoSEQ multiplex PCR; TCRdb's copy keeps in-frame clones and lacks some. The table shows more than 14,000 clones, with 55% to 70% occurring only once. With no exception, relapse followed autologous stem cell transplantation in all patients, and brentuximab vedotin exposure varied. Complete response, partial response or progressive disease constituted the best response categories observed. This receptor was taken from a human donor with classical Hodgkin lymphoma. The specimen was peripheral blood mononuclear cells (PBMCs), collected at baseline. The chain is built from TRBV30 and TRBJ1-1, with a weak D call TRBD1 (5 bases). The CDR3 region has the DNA TGTGCCTGGAGTGATATGAGCAGGGATTCCACTGAAGCTTTCTTT. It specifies CAWSDMSRDSTEAFF.